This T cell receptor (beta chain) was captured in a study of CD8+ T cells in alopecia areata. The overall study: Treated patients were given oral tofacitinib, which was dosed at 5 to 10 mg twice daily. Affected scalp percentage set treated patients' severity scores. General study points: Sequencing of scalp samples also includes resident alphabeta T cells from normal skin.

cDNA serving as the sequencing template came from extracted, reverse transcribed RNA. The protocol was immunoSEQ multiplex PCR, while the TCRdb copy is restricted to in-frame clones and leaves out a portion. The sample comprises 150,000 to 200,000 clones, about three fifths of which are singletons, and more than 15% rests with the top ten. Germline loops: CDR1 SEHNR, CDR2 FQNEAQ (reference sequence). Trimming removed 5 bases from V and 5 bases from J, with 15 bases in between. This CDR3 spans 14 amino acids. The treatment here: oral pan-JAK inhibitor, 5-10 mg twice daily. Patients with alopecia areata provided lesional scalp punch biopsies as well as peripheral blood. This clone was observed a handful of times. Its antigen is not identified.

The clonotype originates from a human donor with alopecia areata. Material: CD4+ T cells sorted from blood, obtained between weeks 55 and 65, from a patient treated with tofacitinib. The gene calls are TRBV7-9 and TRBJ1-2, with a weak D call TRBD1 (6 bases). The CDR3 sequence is CASSTAGTRYGYTF. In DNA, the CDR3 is TGTGCCAGCAGCACAGCCGGGACAAGATATGGCTACACCTTC.